The 18 T cell receptor beta chains listed next were all sequenced from one sample in a study of T cell responses to AZD1222 COVID-19 vaccine. Using immunoSEQ multiplex PCR, the repertoire was profiled, and TCRdb retains in-frame clones only, with some absent. Here the sample spans 200,000 or so clones, approximately 94% being singletons. The specimen was peripheral blood, collected on day 0 of AZD1222 vaccination. Receptors were obtained from an adult in good health.

The chain employs TRBV5-1 and TRBJ2-2; no clear D gene. The CDR3 length is 14 residues. Deletions cut 1 base from V and 1 base from J, with 5 bases between. Germline loops: CDR1 SGHRS, CDR2 YFSETQ. Here the CDR3 DNA reads TGCGCCAGCAGCTTGACCGGGAACACCGGGGAGCTGTTTTTT. Protein product: CASSLTGNTGELFF.

This rearrangement joins TRBV27 to TRBJ1-1; 9 positions agree with TRBD1. The CDR3 consists of 15 residues. Germline V gene lookup returns CDR1 MNHEY and CDR2 SMNVEV (reference sequence). V shed 0 bases, J shed 5 bases, and the junction held 4 bases outside the gene matches. The DNA for the CDR3 is TGTGCCAGCAGTTTATCGGGGGACAGGGTGACTGAAGCTTTCTTT. The encoded protein is CASSLSGDRVTEAFF.

The chain recombines TRBV27 with TRBJ2-2, with TRBD1 matching 9 bases. The CDR3 is made up of 14 amino acids. Germline V lookup: CDR1 MNHEY, CDR2 SMNVEV (reference sequence). Trimming at V came to 6 bases and at J to 3 bases, leaving 2 bases not matched to a gene. CDR3 bases: TGTGCCAGCAGGGGACAGGGTTACACCGGGGAGCTGTTTTTT. This sequence encodes CASRGQGYTGELFF.

This chain connects TRBV29-1 to TRBJ2-2, with D perhaps TRBD1 (5 bases). The germline V gene encodes CDR1 SQVTM and CDR2 ANQGSEA. V was clipped by 0 bases and J by 6 bases, with 17 bases between them. This CDR3 region has 16 residues. CDR3 sequence reads: CSVEEASAGFAGELFF. DNA for the CDR3: TGCAGCGTTGAAGAGGCTAGTGCAGGGTTTGCCGGGGAGCTGTTTTTT.

The V call is TRBV7-3, the J call TRBJ2-5; 8 bases fit TRBD1. This CDR3 has 15 amino acids. Looked up from germline, CDR1 is SGHTA and CDR2 is FQGTGA. The J segment lost 4 bases and the V segment lost 3 bases, leaving 7 bases of the junction unmatched. The CDR3 sequence is CASSLDRVRVETQYF. The CDR3 DNA sequence: TGTGCCAGCAGCTTGGACAGGGTGCGGGTAGAGACCCAGTACTTC.

The chain links TRBV19 to TRBJ1-2, with a weak D call TRBD1 (5 bases). The germline V and J ends were trimmed by 10 bases and 7 bases, with 19 bases remaining between them. Germline CDR1 LNHDA, CDR2 SQIVND (reference sequence). The CDR3 loop spans 13 amino acids. The CDR3 nucleotides are TGTGCCACCGAGGGGCCAGGTTTGGGTGGCTACACCTTC. Encoded protein: CATEGPGLGGYTF.

The V call is TRBV18, the J call TRBJ1-6, with no clear D. CDR1 is KGHSH, CDR2 LQKENI, per germline. V was pared by 3 bases and J by 7 bases, with 16 bases between. This CDR3 is built from 16 residues. CDR3 sequence reads: CASSPDRPETNSPLHF. The CDR3 nucleotides read TGTGCCAGCTCACCTGATCGGCCAGAGACCAATTCACCCCTCCACTTT.

The chain recombines TRBV11-2 with TRBJ1-5; D unclear. Trimming cost V 3 bases and J 2 bases, with 11 bases left between them. The CDR3 totals 15 residues. Germline CDR1 SGHAT, CDR2 FQNNGV. CDR3 sequence reads: CASSFGGSGNQPQHF. CDR3 nucleotide sequence: TGTGCCAGCAGCTTTGGTGGCTCGGGCAATCAGCCCCAGCATTTT.

V and J are TRBV24-1 and TRBJ1-5, with 8 bases identical to TRBD1. J gave up 6 bases and V 4 bases, and 7 bases lay outside the gene matches. This CDR3 comprises 15 residues. In germline, CDR1 is KGHDR, CDR2 SFDVKD. CDR3 DNA: TGTGCCACCAGTGACATACAGGGGGACGGTCAGCCCCAGCATTTT. Amino acid sequence: CATSDIQGDGQPQHF.

The chain joins TRBV5-1 to TRBJ2-7; 8 positions match TRBD1. There are 14 residues in the CDR3. J lost 4 bases, V lost 4 bases, and 7 bases had no gene match. Per the germline V gene, CDR1 is SGHRS and CDR2 is YFSETQ. The CDR3 reads CASSTSGGAYEQYF. The CDR3 DNA sequence: TGCGCCAGCAGCACCTCAGGGGGCGCGTACGAGCAGTACTTC.

The V and J genes are TRBV28 and TRBJ1-2; D is ambiguous. The CDR3 has 14 residues. In germline, CDR1 is MDHEN, CDR2 SYDVKM. Trimming shortened V by 8 bases and J by 5 bases, and 18 bases separated the two germline ends. CDR3 in amino acids: CASFQLALGYGYTF. The CDR3 DNA reads as TGTGCCAGCTTCCAACTAGCTTTAGGATATGGCTACACCTTC.

V gene TRBV2 combines with J gene TRBJ1-5; 8 bases match TRBD1. This CDR3 has 16 amino acids. CDR1 is SNHLY and CDR2 is FYNNEI in the germline V gene. With V trimmed by 6 bases and J by 3 bases, 10 bases remained unmatched. As DNA, the CDR3 is TGTGCCAGCAGGGCGGCAGGGGGCAGAGCCAATCAGCCCCAGCATTTT. This sequence encodes CASRAAGGRANQPQHF.

This chain connects TRBV5-1 to TRBJ1-2; 8 nucleotides match TRBD1. The CDR3 totals 14 residues. The V gene's germline CDR1 is SGHRS and CDR2 YFSETQ. J gave up 4 bases and V 4 bases, and 6 bases lay outside the gene matches. This CDR3 reads CASSSNRGGYGYTF. For the CDR3, the DNA is TGCGCCAGCAGCAGCAACAGGGGGGGCTATGGCTACACCTTC.

V usage is TRBV28 and J usage is TRBJ1-1; the match to TRBD1 covers 7 bases. Germline V gives CDR1 MDHEN, CDR2 SYDVKM. Trimming removed 3 bases from V and 3 bases from J; junction bases left unmatched: 10. The CDR3 is 16 residues long. The CDR3 bases are TGTGCCAGCAGTTTGGGCCTAGACAGGGTGTACACTGAAGCTTTCTTT. It yields the protein CASSLGLDRVYTEAFF.

The chain has TRBV7-3 and TRBJ2-1; 16 nucleotides align to TRBD2. The CDR3 length is 15 residues. Trimming at V came to 4 bases and at J to 8 bases, leaving 2 bases not matched to a gene. The germline gives CDR1 SGHTA, CDR2 FQGTGA. CDR3 sequence (DNA): TGTGCCAGCAGCTCCGGGACTAGCGGGAGGGATGAGCAGTTCTTC. Translating gives CASSSGTSGRDEQFF.

V and J are TRBV6-2 or TRBV6-3 and TRBJ2-7; the D is unclear. The CDR3 length is 18 residues. Deletions cut 0 bases from V and 2 bases from J, with 20 bases between. CDR1 is MNHEY and CDR2 is SVGEGT in the germline V gene. In DNA form, the CDR3 reads TGTGCCAGCAGTTACTCGACCTTGAAGGGAACGTTTCCCTACGAGCAGTACTTC. Protein sequence: CASSYSTLKGTFPYEQYF.

The rearrangement joins TRBV19 to TRBJ2-4; possibly TRBD1 for D (5 bases). CDR1 is LNHDA, CDR2 SQIVND, per germline (reference sequence). The CDR3 consists of 13 residues. Trimming stripped 2 bases from V and 8 bases from J, with 10 bases between. The CDR3 DNA sequence: TGTGCCAGTAGTATACAGGGCCGGGACATTCAGTACTTC. Encoded protein: CASSIQGRDIQYF.

The chain uses TRBV10-3 and TRBJ2-7; D gene ambiguous. The CDR3 loop spans 12 amino acids. Trimming pared 0 bases from V and 7 bases from J, leaving 7 bases between. Germline CDR1 reads ENHRY; CDR2 reads SYGVKD. The CDR3, as DNA: TGTGCCATCAGTGAGTCGGAAAGGGAGCAGTACTTC. Protein sequence: CAISESEREQYF.